The sequence of this TCR beta chain was determined in a study of regulatory T cells in long-lasting Graves disease (dated by TCRdb to about 2021). Regarding the study in general: To count as having persistent Graves' disease, a patient had to have received antithyroid drug treatment for over 5 years with TSH receptor autoantibodies remaining persistently positive. Peripheral blood TCR sequencing and RNA sequencing compared persistent Graves' disease patients with newly diagnosed Graves' disease patients. The study took place in China and was registered as a clinical trial. A total of around 35 samples underwent TCR sequencing, from about 13 patients with persistent Graves' disease and roughly 20 patients with newly diagnosed Graves' disease. On average, persistent Graves' disease patients in the clinical cohort had been on antithyroid drugs for approximately ten years. General study outcomes and caveats: As a limitation, the authors acknowledged that the small sample size may reduce accuracy. Persistent disease showed preferential use of TRBV28, TRBJ1-2 and TRBJ2-5, whereas newly diagnosed disease favored TRBV20-1 and TRBJ2-1. Lower TCR Shannon entropy and fewer highly expanded clones were observed in persistent Graves' disease patients than in newly diagnosed patients, which suggested clonal expansion. The study examined only peripheral blood because the primary lesion, thyroid tissue, could not be accessed. More public clonotypes were shared among persistent patients (roughly 2,900) than among newly diagnosed patients (roughly 1,000). Only the TCR beta chain was sequenced and analyzed.

Libraries came from multiplex PCR. Instrument used: Illumina HiSeq 4000. CDR3 regions were amplified by Arm-PCR with iRepertoire HTBI primers to construct TCR beta libraries. Before sequencing, the PCR products underwent gel purification. As for the authors' bioinformatics: Gene usage analysis of CDR3 amino acid clonotypes used the 50 to 70 TRBV and 14 TRBJ segments found across samples. COPE and FqMerger were used to merge the filtered high-quality paired reads into contigs. Contigs were aligned with BLAST to IMGT TRBV, TRBD and TRBJ reference genes, and CDR3 was defined per IMGT. Highly expanded clones were defined as clonotypes with a frequency above 0.1%. Repertoire diversity was measured by Shannon entropy, and V-J evenness by the Gini coefficient. A clonotype found in more than one individual was treated as public. The public sequencing data were trimmed at Q25 with fastp and processed into clonotypes with MiXCR by TCRdb, which kept only in-frame beta chains. When rows share a CDR3 protein, they turn into one entry using the most common DNA and genes. The V and J calls shown here were made by TCRdb, not taken from the authors' results. Here the sample has roughly 400,000 distinct CDR3 sequences; around 20% occur a single time. The ten top clones hold more than 13% of the sample.

This sample's time point label indicates: persistent/refractory GD, antithyroid drugs over 5 years with positive TRAb. For both TCR sequencing and RNA sequencing, RNA was extracted from PBMCs in TRIzol. The diagnosis of Graves' disease was made according to American Thyroid Association guidelines. Recruitment of patients was carried out at an endocrinology department in Xi'an, China. From each patient, roughly 9 milliliters of peripheral blood was collected into an EDTA anticoagulant tube. Ficoll Paque Plus density gradient separation was used to isolate PBMCs, and no additional T cell sorting was done. An Agilent 2100 Bioanalyzer and agarose gel were used to check RNA quality, and a NanoDrop 2000 was used to measure RNA concentration. The CDR3 starts with the cysteine, ends with the phenylalanine, and has 14 residues. Only CDR3 DNA is held: 42 bases, read in frame from base 1. V is shortened by 8 bases, J by 1 base, and the region joining them spans 12 bases. CDR1 and CDR2 are read off the germline V gene (reference sequence) as MNHEY and SMNVEV.

This clonotype showed up many times. The antigen it recognizes is unknown. No per-base quality is available; no much larger clone lies one base away. This TCR came from a female donor with Graves disease. The chain joins TRBV27 to TRBJ2-4; TRBD2 could be the D gene, as 5 bases match. The starting material was peripheral blood mononuclear cells (PBMCs), obtained when the disease was refractory, from a patient treated with antithyroid drugs. Read as DNA, the sequence is TGTGCCAGCGCCGGGGTGATGGCCAAAAACATTCAGTACTTC. Translated, this gives CASAGVMAKNIQYF.